Listed below are T cell receptor beta chains from one sample, sequenced in a study of cytomegalovirus exposure and HLA in healthy donors. Profiled with immunoSEQ multiplex PCR; TCRdb holds only in-frame clones, not every one. This table has under 150,000 clones, 80% to 90% appearing once. Sequencing was done on a sample of PBMCs. These receptors were obtained from a male donor in good health and CMV-seropositive. The CDR3 runs from the conserved cysteine through the conserved F or W.

TRBJ2-4,13,TRBV4-3,CASSQDLPNIQYF
TRBJ1-6,19,TRBV27,CASSFHPGVGQSYNSPLHF
TRBJ2-2,14,TRBV30,CANDRGLNTGELFF
TRBJ1-1,13,TRBV19,CASSRRGLTEAFF
TRBJ1-2,14,TRBV11-2,CASSFGGGGYGYTF
TRBJ2-7,14,TRBV5-3,CARSLLVAYGEQYF
TRBJ1-4,15,TRBV5-6,CASSLRAGESEKLFF
TRBJ2-5,15,TRBV30,CAWTQSGGFGETQYF
TRBJ2-7,14,TRBV11-2,CASSSGQVTYEQYF
TRBJ2-1,14,TRBV7-7,CASSSGQSGSTQFF
TRBJ1-1,17,TRBV14,CASSQPGQGYGNTEAFF
TRBJ2-7,13,TRBV28,CASSFGRAYEQYF
TRBJ2-2,16,TRBV7-9,CASSLARILNTGELFF
TRBJ2-7,14,TRBV7-2,CASSLLAGVSEQYF
TRBJ2-3,16,TRBV9,CASSVDGAGLSDTQYF
TRBJ1-2,14,TRBV28,CASSLGPVLYGYTF
TRBJ2-3,17,TRBV7-3,CASSLTGLAGVGDTQYF
TRBJ2-3,16,TRBV5-4,CASSLALAGGTDTQYF
TRBJ2-1,14,TRBV28,CASTASGGGREQFF
TRBJ2-1,11,TRBV2,CASRSLGEQFF
TRBJ1-4,11,TRBV6-5,CASRANEKLFF
TRBJ2-7,17,TRBV5-5,CASSLFSLPSGKDEQYF
TRBJ2-3,16,TRBV7-3,CASSSGLARLSDTQYF
TRBJ2-7,14,TRBV7-2,CASSSDREINEQYF
TRBJ2-7,13,TRBV19,CASSIGGVGEQYF
TRBJ1-3,17,TRBV2,CASSVVLSRQGGITIYF
TRBJ2-7,16,TRBV4-2,CASSQDPGQELSEQYF
TRBJ2-7,15,TRBV7-9,CASSLPGGVKGEQYF
TRBJ1-1,12,TRBV29-1,CSVEVAGGEAFF
TRBJ1-1,16,TRBV18,CASSPPWGYRGTEAFF
TRBJ1-3,18,TRBV11-2,CASSLGRGQGRSGNTIYF
TRBJ2-7,14,TRBV6-5,CASSYWGQGYEQYF
TRBJ1-1,12,TRBV7-2,CASSSLNRVAFF
TRBJ2-1,13,TRBV9,CASSDQQSGRAFF
TRBJ1-2,15,TRBV10-3,CAISEKLGPERGYTF
TRBJ2-5,14,TRBV30,CAWKGLAGEGEQYF
TRBJ2-2,15,TRBV14,CASSLSGLGAGELFF
TRBJ1-4,15,TRBV4-3,CASSQDGTGGEKLFF
TRBJ1-2,14,TRBV6-1,CASRKTTGNYGYTF
TRBJ1-3,15,TRBV5-8,CASSLAEGSGNTIYF